This passage covers 21 T cell receptor beta chains from one sample sequenced in a study of T cell responses to AZD1222 COVID-19 vaccine. Here immunoSEQ multiplex PCR was the method, and the copy in TCRdb shows in-frame clones only, minus some. The sample shows about 99,000 clones, 90% of them seen only once. Specimen: peripheral blood, collected on day 0 of AZD1222 vaccination. The receptors here all came from an adult in good health.

The CDR3 DNA follows: TGTGCCAGTAGTATACCGGGACAGGGGCCCTACGAGCAGTACTTC. Translation gives CASSIPGQGPYEQYF. The chain has TRBV19 and TRBJ2-7, with TRBD1 matching over 10 bases. Trimming removed 2 bases from V and 2 bases from J; junction bases left unmatched: 3. There are 15 residues in the CDR3. Germline CDR1 is LNHDA and CDR2 is SQIVND (reference sequence).

This chain connects TRBV27 to TRBJ1-2; D gene unclear. Trimming left V 6 bases short and J 5 bases short, with 10 bases between. The length of the CDR3 is 12 residues. The germline V gene has CDR1 MNHEY and CDR2 SMNVEV (reference sequence). The CDR3 DNA sequence: TGTGCCAGCAGGGGCCCATTTTATGGCTACACCTTC. It encodes CASRGPFYGYTF.

The genes are TRBV5-5 and TRBJ2-1; TRBD1 is a possible D gene (5 bases). The V gene lost 2 bases and the J gene lost 7 bases, with 7 bases spanning the gap. The CDR3 sequence is 12 residues long. In germline, CDR1 is SGHKS, CDR2 YYEKEE (reference sequence). The CDR3 sequence: CASSFQGNEQFF. CDR3 bases: TGTGCCAGCAGCTTCCAGGGAAATGAGCAGTTCTTC.

The rearrangement joins TRBV6-6 to TRBJ2-2; 8 bases agree with TRBD2. V shed 5 bases, J shed 4 bases, and the junction held 6 bases outside the gene matches. The CDR3 loop spans 15 amino acids. Germline-derived CDR1 and CDR2 are MNHNY and SVGAGI (reference sequence). CDR3 sequence reads: CASSVSGGGTGELFF. The CDR3 DNA is TGTGCCAGCAGTGTTTCGGGGGGGGGCACCGGGGAGCTGTTTTTT.

The chain has TRBV27 and TRBJ2-3, with 8 bases that match TRBD1. From germline, CDR1 is MNHEY and CDR2 SMNVEV (reference sequence). This CDR3 contains 14 residues. The junction had 7 bases not matched to a gene; V was cut back by 7 bases and J by 4 bases. CDR3 loop: CASTLTGAADTQYF. CDR3 sequence (DNA): TGTGCCAGCACCTTGACAGGGGCCGCAGATACGCAGTATTTT.

This rearrangement joins TRBV9 to TRBJ2-7; 10 bases are shared with TRBD1. The V gene end was trimmed by 3 bases and the J gene end by 0 bases; junction bases not matched to a gene: 0. The CDR3 totals 14 residues. The germline CDR1 and CDR2 sequences are SGDLS and YYNGEE. This CDR3 reads CASSGTGGSYEQYF. CDR3 sequence (DNA): TGTGCCAGCAGCGGGACAGGGGGCTCCTACGAGCAGTACTTC.

The chain joins TRBV7-3 to TRBJ1-6; 12 bases are shared with TRBD1. Looked up from germline, CDR1 is SGHTA and CDR2 is FQGTGA. Unmatched junction bases numbered 3, after V lost 4 bases and J lost 8 bases. The CDR3 runs to 15 residues. DNA of the CDR3: TGTGCCAGCAGCTGGGGACAGGGGGCTGATTCACCCCTCCACTTT. It specifies CASSWGQGADSPLHF.

The chain is built from TRBV27 and TRBJ1-4, with D unclear. This CDR3 contains 14 residues. Trimming took off 8 bases at V and 1 base at J, with 11 bases between the two ends. Germline loops: CDR1 MNHEY, CDR2 SMNVEV (reference sequence). CDR3 loop: CASGSQRTNEKLFF. The CDR3 DNA sequence: TGTGCCAGCGGCTCACAGCGAACTAATGAAAAACTGTTTTTT.

This sequence joins TRBV5-5 and TRBJ1-5; TRBD1 might be the D (6 bases). Per the germline V gene, CDR1 is SGHKS and CDR2 is YYEKEE (reference sequence). Trimming removed 1 base from V and 6 bases from J, with 14 bases in between. The CDR3 is made up of 15 amino acids. In DNA form, the CDR3 reads TGTGCCAGCAGCTTGCGGCTTACGGGGGCTCAGCCCCAGCATTTT. Translating it yields CASSLRLTGAQPQHF.

This clone counts as large (0.1 to 1%). The rearrangement links TRBV28 to TRBJ1-6; TRBD1 is a possible D gene (6 bases). The CDR3 runs to 14 residues. V was shortened by 7 bases and J by 7 bases, with 14 bases between the two germline ends. Per the germline V gene, CDR1 is MDHEN and CDR2 is SYDVKM. CDR3 in DNA: TGTGCCAGCAACCACCGGGACACGAATTCACCCCTCCACTTT. Translated, it gives CASNHRDTNSPLHF.

The chain carries TRBV3-1 (or the pseudogene TRBV3-2) and TRBJ2-5; D remains ambiguous. The CDR3 extends over 15 amino acids. Between the trimmed V and J ends, which lost 4 bases and 3 bases, there was a span of 15 bases. Germline CDR1 and CDR2: LGHDT and YNNKEL (reference sequence). The CDR3 sequence is CASSPTQTVKETQYF. CDR3 bases: TGTGCCAGCAGCCCGACTCAGACCGTCAAAGAGACCCAGTACTTC.

The J gene is TRBJ2-7, the V gene TRBV5-5; 7 bases line up with TRBD1. The CDR3 loop spans 13 amino acids. With 4 bases clipped from V and 6 bases from J, the junction kept 7 bases outside the gene matches. Germline V gene lookup returns CDR1 SGHKS and CDR2 YYEKEE (reference sequence). The CDR3 DNA reads TGTGCCAGCAGCCTTTACAGGGGTAGCGAGCAGTACTTC. This encodes CASSLYRGSEQYF.

This chain uses TRBV5-1 with TRBJ2-2; perhaps TRBD2 as D (5 bases). CDR3 length: 15 amino acids. From germline, CDR1 is SGHRS and CDR2 YFSETQ. V shed 3 bases and J shed 6 bases, with 15 bases lying between them. CDR3 loop: CASSWSFLEAGELFF. For the CDR3, the DNA is TGCGCCAGCAGCTGGTCCTTTTTGGAGGCCGGGGAGCTGTTTTTT.

This rearrangement joins TRBV7-2 to TRBJ1-1; D not certain. Germline CDR1 is SGHTA and CDR2 is FQGNSA. This CDR3 spans 14 amino acids. Trimming took off 2 bases at V and 1 base at J, with 8 bases between the two ends. The CDR3 bases are TGTGCCAGCAGCTTACTGGGTCGGAACACTGAAGCTTTCTTT. Protein product: CASSLLGRNTEAFF.

The V gene is TRBV28, the J gene TRBJ1-4; D gene ambiguous. Germline V gene sequence: CDR1 MDHEN, CDR2 SYDVKM. Trimming stripped 6 bases from V and 6 bases from J, with 23 bases between. This CDR3 comprises 17 residues. This CDR3 reads CASRRRGLGRRDEKLFF. The CDR3 nucleotides read TGTGCCAGCAGGAGAAGAGGGTTGGGGAGGAGGGATGAAAAACTGTTTTTT.

The rearrangement links TRBV19 to TRBJ1-5, with 11 bases aligning to TRBD1. Germline V gene sequence: CDR1 LNHDA, CDR2 SQIVND (reference sequence). CDR3 length equals 14 residues. With 4 bases clipped from V and 9 bases from J, the junction kept 5 bases outside the gene matches. CDR3 sequence (DNA): TGTGCCAGTAGTAGGGGGACAGGGGGAGGGCCCCAGCATTTT. Translated, it gives CASSRGTGGGPQHF.

V usage is TRBV11-2 and J usage is TRBJ1-6; a weak D match, TRBD1 (5 bases). Germline CDR1 and CDR2: SGHAT and FQNNGV. V was pared by 7 bases and J by 8 bases, with 18 bases between. CDR3 length: 15 residues. CDR3 sequence reads: CASNRGGEGYSPLHF. The DNA for the CDR3 is TGTGCCAGCAACCGGGGGGGAGAGGGTTATTCACCCCTCCACTTT.

This chain links TRBV2 with TRBJ2-1; TRBD2 might be the D (5 bases). Germline V gives CDR1 SNHLY, CDR2 FYNNEI. The V end was cut by 0 bases, the J end by 3 bases, with 12 bases between. CDR3 length equals 16 residues. CDR3 nucleotide sequence: TGTGCCAGCAGTGAAGCGGAGGACTTCGTCTACAATGAGCAGTTCTTC. Translated: CASSEAEDFVYNEQFF.

V usage is TRBV7-3 and J usage is TRBJ1-6; D not resolved. The CDR3 runs to 14 residues. V was trimmed by 6 bases and J by 3 bases, leaving 9 bases between them. Germline V lookup: CDR1 SGHTA, CDR2 FQGTGA. The CDR3 region has the DNA TGTGCCAGCAGTTTCAACAGCTATAATTCACCCCTCCACTTT. Translating it yields CASSFNSYNSPLHF.

The chain recombines TRBV5-4 with TRBJ2-5; D might be TRBD2 (6 bases). The CDR3 has 15 amino acids. The V end lost 4 bases, the J end lost 4 bases, and 17 bases lay between the germline ends. Germline values: CDR1 SGHNT, CDR2 YYREEE (reference sequence). The CDR3 protein is CASSPAGTFGETQYF. The CDR3 nucleotides are TGTGCCAGCAGCCCAGCCGGGACTTTCGGAGAGACCCAGTACTTC.

This clone came up once. The V call is TRBV6-5, the J call TRBJ1-2; TRBD1 aligns across 10 bases. Germline V gene lookup returns CDR1 MNHEY and CDR2 SVGAGI. The CDR3 is 15 amino acids. V was pared by 0 bases and J by 7 bases, with 5 bases of the junction left unmatched. CDR3 nucleotide sequence: TGTGCCAGCAGTTACTCTCGGACAGGGGGGTCTGGCTACACCTTC. It yields the protein CASSYSRTGGSGYTF.